These T cell receptor beta chains were read from a single sample in a study of control samples from healthy donors and cancer patients. The assay was immunoSEQ multiplex PCR, and TCRdb's table has in-frame clones only and misses some. The data show hundreds of thousands of clones, about 93% seen once. Specimen: PBMCs. Receptors were obtained from a man aged 40-49 years with head and neck cancer. The CDR3 runs from the conserved cysteine through the conserved F or W. The order of the fields is J gene, V gene, CDR3 length, clone size, D gene, CDR3 DNA, CDR3 protein. The D gene is left open where the match is weak. Clone size is shown for a subset of rows, as once, few, many or a class of expanded clone.

J gene: TRBJ2-7; V gene: TRBV6-5; CDR3 length: 14; clone size: -; D gene: -; CDR3 DNA: TGTGCCAGCAGCTCCTCAAGGGTTACCCACGAGCAGTACTTC; CDR3 protein: CASSSSRVTHEQYF
J gene: TRBJ1-1; V gene: TRBV30; CDR3 length: 15; clone size: -; D gene: TRBD1; CDR3 DNA: TGTGCCTGGAGTGAGGGGACAGGGGAGTACACTGAAGCTTTCTTT; CDR3 protein: CAWSEGTGEYTEAFF
J gene: TRBJ1-5; V gene: TRBV27; CDR3 length: 16; clone size: -; D gene: TRBD1; CDR3 DNA: TGTGCCAGCAGTCCCCGCGGAGGGGGCCTCAATCAGCCCCAGCATTTT; CDR3 protein: CASSPRGGGLNQPQHF
J gene: TRBJ2-6; V gene: TRBV5-1; CDR3 length: 17; clone size: -; D gene: -; CDR3 DNA: TGCGCCAGCAGCTTGGAAGGGGCAGGGGCTGGGGCCAACGTCCTGACTTTC; CDR3 protein: CASSLEGAGAGANVLTF
J gene: TRBJ1-1; V gene: TRBV29-1; CDR3 length: 13; clone size: -; D gene: TRBD1; CDR3 DNA: TGCAGCGTTGGGGGACAGGGGGCGGCTGAAGCTTTCTTT; CDR3 protein: CSVGGQGAAEAFF
J gene: TRBJ1-4; V gene: TRBV5-1; CDR3 length: 16; clone size: once; D gene: -; CDR3 DNA: TGCGCCAGCAGCTCCGACAGGAGAGCGGCTAATGAAAAACTGTTTTTT; CDR3 protein: CASSSDRRAANEKLFF
J gene: TRBJ2-7; V gene: TRBV4-1; CDR3 length: 17; clone size: -; D gene: TRBD1; CDR3 DNA: TGCGCCAGCAGCCAGCCGCAACCGGGACAGGGAGGGTACGAGCAGTACTTC; CDR3 protein: CASSQPQPGQGGYEQYF
J gene: TRBJ2-2; V gene: TRBV3-1/TRBV3-2; CDR3 length: 15; clone size: -; D gene: -; CDR3 DNA: TGTGCCAGCAGCCAGCCCCCGGCTCCCGCCCGGGAGCTGTTTTTT; CDR3 protein: CASSQPPAPARELFF
J gene: TRBJ2-7; V gene: TRBV30; CDR3 length: 13; clone size: -; D gene: -; CDR3 DNA: TGTGCCTGGATGGCCAGGGTAAACTACGAGCAGTACTTC; CDR3 protein: CAWMARVNYEQYF
J gene: TRBJ1-1; V gene: TRBV7-8; CDR3 length: 16; clone size: -; D gene: -; CDR3 DNA: TGTGCCAGCAGCTTAGAAGGCCTTTTGGTGGGGACTGAAGCTTTCTTT; CDR3 protein: CASSLEGLLVGTEAFF
J gene: TRBJ1-1; V gene: TRBV28; CDR3 length: 15; clone size: -; D gene: -; CDR3 DNA: TGTGCCAGCAGTTTTATGGTCGGGGCGAGGACTGAAGCTTTCTTT; CDR3 protein: CASSFMVGARTEAFF
J gene: TRBJ2-1; V gene: TRBV7-3; CDR3 length: 15; clone size: -; D gene: -; CDR3 DNA: TGTGCCAGCAGCTCAGACAGTCTCGGCCCGAGGGAGCAGTTCTTC; CDR3 protein: CASSSDSLGPREQFF
J gene: TRBJ1-5; V gene: TRBV9; CDR3 length: 19; clone size: -; D gene: TRBD1; CDR3 DNA: TGTGCCAGCAGCGTAGCCGGGACAGTCGTCGTGTCCCGTGATCAGCCCCAGCATTTT; CDR3 protein: CASSVAGTVVVSRDQPQHF
J gene: TRBJ2-7; V gene: TRBV6-5; CDR3 length: 16; clone size: -; D gene: TRBD2; CDR3 DNA: TGTGCCAGCAGTTACGAACTGGGGAGGGCATCCTACGAGCAGTACTTC; CDR3 protein: CASSYELGRASYEQYF
J gene: TRBJ2-7; V gene: TRBV7-9; CDR3 length: 14; clone size: -; D gene: TRBD2; CDR3 DNA: TGTGCCAGCAGCTCCGAACTAGCGGTTTACGAGCAGTACTTC; CDR3 protein: CASSSELAVYEQYF
J gene: TRBJ2-7; V gene: TRBV11-2; CDR3 length: 15; clone size: once; D gene: -; CDR3 DNA: TGTGCCAGCAGCTGGGGCCGGGACCCAGCCTACGAGCAGTACTTC; CDR3 protein: CASSWGRDPAYEQYF
J gene: TRBJ2-3; V gene: TRBV27; CDR3 length: 12; clone size: -; D gene: -; CDR3 DNA: TGTGCCAGCAGTTTCCGACCAGATACGCAGTATTTT; CDR3 protein: CASSFRPDTQYF
J gene: TRBJ1-6; V gene: TRBV4-1; CDR3 length: 17; clone size: -; D gene: -; CDR3 DNA: TGCGCCAGCAGCCAACTGACGGCGTCGGGTGGCGGTTCACCCCTCCACTTT; CDR3 protein: CASSQLTASGGGSPLHF
J gene: TRBJ1-5; V gene: TRBV6-5; CDR3 length: 15; clone size: -; D gene: -; CDR3 DNA: TGTGCCAGCAGTTACTCGTATGCAGGGACTCAGCCCCAGCATTTT; CDR3 protein: CASSYSYAGTQPQHF
J gene: TRBJ1-5; V gene: TRBV29-1; CDR3 length: 12; clone size: -; D gene: -; CDR3 DNA: TGCAGCGTTGGAGGGGTCAATCAGCCCCAGCATTTT; CDR3 protein: CSVGGVNQPQHF
J gene: TRBJ2-3; V gene: TRBV5-4; CDR3 length: 16; clone size: -; D gene: TRBD2; CDR3 DNA: TGTGCCAGCAGCTTGATGAGCGGGGTCGGCACAGATACGCAGTATTTT; CDR3 protein: CASSLMSGVGTDTQYF
J gene: TRBJ1-2; V gene: TRBV6-5; CDR3 length: 13; clone size: -; D gene: -; CDR3 DNA: TGTGCCAGCAGCCCGTCTGTCGGCTATGGCTACACCTTC; CDR3 protein: CASSPSVGYGYTF